These 21 T cell receptor beta chains share one sample of origin, sequenced in a study of graft-versus-host responses after intestinal transplantation (dated by TCRdb to the early 2020s). Receptor libraries were prepared by the immunoSEQ multiplex PCR assay. What TCRdb holds here is the immuneACCESS table cut down to in-frame rearrangements. Part of the clones is not present; checked against another copy, under half of the missing clones reflect an unresolved V gene, and the others are unexplained. The sample table records around 28,000 clones; roughly 83% of these occur just once. The ten top clones hold around 1.1% of the sample. Sequenced material: PBMCs, taken approximately four weeks after intestinal transplant. The receptor set was obtained from a human patient who received an intestinal transplant, so some T cells may come from the graft donor.

This sequence joins TRBV6-1 and TRBJ2-7; 8 bases match TRBD2. This CDR3 has 14 residues. V shed 5 bases and J 3 bases; nucleotides not matched to a gene: 6. CDR1 MNHNS and CDR2 SASEGT come from the germline V gene. The DNA of the CDR3 is TGTGCCAGCAGTAGACCGGGAGGGAACTACGAGCAGTACTTC. Protein sequence: CASSRPGGNYEQYF.

The chain employs TRBV7-6 and TRBJ2-5, with 7 bases that match TRBD1. V gave up 3 bases and J gave up 3 bases; unmatched junction bases: 7. The CDR3 runs 15 residues. Germline V lookup: CDR1 SGHVS, CDR2 FNYEAQ. This CDR3 reads CASSFQGDEKETQYF. CDR3 bases: TGTGCCAGCAGCTTCCAGGGGGATGAAAAAGAGACCCAGTACTTC.

The chain has TRBV7-9 and TRBJ2-2, with D tentatively TRBD2 (5 bases). With 2 bases removed from V and 3 bases from J, the gap between germline ends came to 19 bases. CDR1 is SEHNR, CDR2 FQNEAQ, per germline (reference sequence). This CDR3 has 18 amino acids. CDR3 bases: TGTGCCAGCAGCTTAACTAGAGGGCCGGCGGTCGACACCGGGGAGCTGTTTTTT. It translates to CASSLTRGPAVDTGELFF.

This sequence joins TRBV7-9 and TRBJ2-1, with TRBD2 matching over 7 bases. Germline values: CDR1 SEHNR, CDR2 FQNEAQ (reference sequence). The ends lost 4 bases at V and 0 bases at J; junction bases unmatched: 6. The CDR3 is 16 residues long. CDR3 in DNA: TGTGCCAGCAGCTCGGGGGAGCGGGGCTCCTACAATGAGCAGTTCTTC. Protein: CASSSGERGSYNEQFF.

The chain is built from TRBV7-9 and TRBJ1-6; D uncertain. The CDR3 loop spans 13 amino acids. Per the germline V gene, CDR1 is SEHNR and CDR2 is FQNEAQ (reference sequence). V was shortened by 4 bases and J by 9 bases, with 10 bases between the two germline ends. The CDR3 is CASSSKASSPLHF. CDR3 nucleotides: TGTGCCAGCAGCTCCAAAGCGAGTTCACCCCTCCACTTT.

The gene calls are TRBV4-2 and TRBJ2-3; D possibly matches TRBD1 or TRBD2 (5 bases each). Germline V gives CDR1 LGHNA, CDR2 YNFKEQ. With 1 base removed from V and 0 bases from J, the gap between germline ends came to 17 bases. The CDR3 has 18 residues. The CDR3 coding sequence is TGTGCCAGCAGCCAAGGTGGGGGACCCCTTTCTAGCACAGATACGCAGTATTTT. Translated, it gives CASSQGGGPLSSTDTQYF.

The chain links TRBV9 to TRBJ2-2; D tentatively reads TRBD1 or TRBD2 (5 bases each). Trimming removed 0 bases at V and 5 bases at J, with 8 bases between. CDR1 SGDLS and CDR2 YYNGEE come from the germline V gene. The CDR3 runs to 14 residues. This CDR3 is CASSVAGTTGELFF. The CDR3 bases are TGTGCCAGCAGCGTAGCTGGGACGACCGGGGAGCTGTTTTTT.

In this sample, this clone turned up once. The chain links TRBV7-2 to TRBJ2-1; D perhaps matches TRBD2 (5 bases). Germline assignment: CDR1 SGHTA and CDR2 FQGNSA. CDR3 size: 13 residues. Trimming removed 4 bases from V and 7 bases from J, with 11 bases in between. CDR3: CASSWPLENEQFF. DNA for the CDR3: TGTGCCAGCAGCTGGCCACTAGAGAATGAGCAGTTCTTC.

The chain links TRBV28 to TRBJ2-1; 8 nucleotides align to TRBD2. J gave up 6 bases and V 2 bases, and 21 bases lay outside the gene matches. Per germline, CDR1 MDHEN and CDR2 SYDVKM. The CDR3 contains 20 residues. The CDR3 spells CASSLPLERETLVLSNEQFF. The CDR3 DNA reads as TGTGCCAGCAGTTTACCCCTGGAGCGGGAGACCCTGGTGTTGTCCAATGAGCAGTTCTTC.

This chain uses TRBV12-5 with TRBJ2-7, with TRBD2 identical over 12 bases. The CDR3 has 14 residues. V trimming: 6 bases; J trimming: 4 bases; junction bases outside the gene matches: 4. Germline CDR1 LGHNT, CDR2 FRNRAP. The CDR3 reads CASGLGTSGYEQYF. In nucleotides, the CDR3 is TGTGCTAGTGGCCTAGGGACTAGCGGGTACGAGCAGTACTTC.

The gene calls are TRBV6-6 and TRBJ2-5; 12 bases match TRBD1. The J call may be faulty, since TRBJ2-7 better matches the DNA end. The CDR3 runs to 15 residues. From germline, CDR1 is MNHNY and CDR2 SVGAGI (reference sequence). CDR3 bases: TGTGCCAGCAGTTACTCGGGACAGGGGGCCGACGAGCAGTACTTC. This codes for CASSYSGQGADEQYF.

The V gene is TRBV21-1, the J gene TRBJ1-1; the D call TRBD1 from the table was never checked on the DNA. TRBV21-1 is described as a pseudogene. The CDR3 consists of 20 residues. The CDR3 sequence: CASSKVPRGGTGGLYTEAFF. The CDR3 DNA follows: TGTGCCAGCAGCAAAGTCCCTAGGGGAGGGACAGGGGGCTTGTACACTGAAGCTTTCTTT.

This clone has more than one count but fewer than ten. V gene TRBV5-5 combines with J gene TRBJ1-6, with 8 positions matching TRBD1. With 0 bases clipped from V and 6 bases from J, the junction kept 2 bases outside the gene matches. Germline V CDR1 and CDR2: SGHKS, YYEKEE (reference sequence). CDR3 size: 15 residues. CDR3 residues: CASSLETGANSPLHF. CDR3 nucleotides: TGTGCCAGCAGCTTGGAGACAGGGGCTAATTCACCCCTCCACTTT.

This clone was observed a few times. The same CDR3 is also encoded by other DNA sequences in this sample. This chain connects TRBV15 to TRBJ2-2; 8 positions match TRBD2. CDR1 and CDR2 (germline): LNHNV, YYDKDF (reference sequence). The CDR3 spans 18 residues. Trimming cost V 3 bases and J 1 base; bases outside gene matches: 10. The CDR3 nucleotides read TGTGCCACCAGCAGGGGGGGGATAGGGACTAGGAACACCGGGGAGCTGTTTTTT. The encoded protein is CATSRGGIGTRNTGELFF.

The V call is TRBV28, the J call TRBJ2-4, with TRBD1 matching over 8 bases. V was pared by 7 bases and J by 7 bases, with 9 bases of the junction left unmatched. The CDR3 is 14 residues long. The germline CDR1 and CDR2 sequences are MDHEN and SYDVKM. In nucleotides, the CDR3 is TGTGCCAGCAACCCCGGGCAGGGGGCGAACATTCAGTACTTC. The encoded protein is CASNPGQGANIQYF. The variable domain in full, with the rest retrieved from reference TRBV28 and TRBJ2-4, is DVKVTQSSRYLVKRTGEKVFLECVQDMDHENMFWYRQDPGLGLRLIYFSYDVKMKEKGDIPEGYSVSREKKERFSLILESASTNQTSMYLCASNPGQGANIQYFGAGTRLSVL.

The J gene is TRBJ2-7, the V gene TRBV30; tentatively, D is TRBD2 (5 bases). V was shortened by 1 base and J by 6 bases, with 13 bases between the two germline ends. The CDR3 contains 13 residues. The germline V gene encodes CDR1 GTSNPN and CDR2 SVGIG (reference sequence). The CDR3 DNA reads TGTGCCTGGAGTGAGAGCGGAGGAGGCGAGCAGTACTTC. Protein: CAWSESGGGEQYF.

The chain employs TRBV25-1 and TRBJ1-4; weak D call: TRBD1 (6 bases). This CDR3 is 15 amino acids long. The germline V gene encodes CDR1 MGHDK and CDR2 SYGVNS. Between the trimmed V and J ends, which lost 5 bases and 0 bases, there was a span of 10 bases. CDR3 region: CASSYRQATNEKLFF. The CDR3 DNA reads as TGTGCCAGCAGTTACCGACAGGCAACTAATGAAAAACTGTTTTTT.

The chain uses TRBV19 and TRBJ2-1; the D gene is possibly TRBD1 (6 bases). V was shortened by 3 bases and J by 2 bases, with 11 bases between the two germline ends. The CDR3 is 15 residues long. CDR1 LNHDA and CDR2 SQIVND come from the germline V gene (reference sequence). The CDR3 protein is CASSMRGGTYNEQFF. CDR3 coding DNA: TGTGCCAGTAGTATGAGAGGGGGAACCTACAATGAGCAGTTCTTC.

The chain combines TRBV5-1 with TRBJ1-2; TRBD1 matches 9 bases. The CDR3 extends over 17 amino acids. Germline-derived CDR1 and CDR2 are SGHRS and YFSETQ. Germline trimming cut 4 bases from V and 0 bases from J; bases unmatched to any gene: 10. The DNA for the CDR3 is TGCGCCAGCAGCCCCGGACAGGGGACCTCAGCTAACTATGGCTACACCTTC. Its translation: CASSPGQGTSANYGYTF.

This clone occurred a few times. The V gene is TRBV2, the J gene TRBJ1-2; TRBD1 might be the D (5 bases). Trimming took 6 bases from V and 4 from J, leaving 9 bases between them. The CDR3 length is 12 residues. Germline V gives CDR1 SNHLY, CDR2 FYNNEI. This CDR3 reads CASSSTVYGYTF. For the CDR3, the DNA is TGTGCCAGCAGCTCGACAGTCTATGGCTACACCTTC.

The gene calls are TRBV9 and TRBJ1-1; no reliable D call. This CDR3 contains 11 residues. Germline assignment: CDR1 SGDLS and CDR2 YYNGEE. Trimming removed 4 bases at V and 4 bases at J, with 5 bases between. CDR3 amino acids: CASSLVTEAFF. In nucleotides, the CDR3 is TGTGCCAGCAGCCTGGTCACTGAAGCTTTCTTT.